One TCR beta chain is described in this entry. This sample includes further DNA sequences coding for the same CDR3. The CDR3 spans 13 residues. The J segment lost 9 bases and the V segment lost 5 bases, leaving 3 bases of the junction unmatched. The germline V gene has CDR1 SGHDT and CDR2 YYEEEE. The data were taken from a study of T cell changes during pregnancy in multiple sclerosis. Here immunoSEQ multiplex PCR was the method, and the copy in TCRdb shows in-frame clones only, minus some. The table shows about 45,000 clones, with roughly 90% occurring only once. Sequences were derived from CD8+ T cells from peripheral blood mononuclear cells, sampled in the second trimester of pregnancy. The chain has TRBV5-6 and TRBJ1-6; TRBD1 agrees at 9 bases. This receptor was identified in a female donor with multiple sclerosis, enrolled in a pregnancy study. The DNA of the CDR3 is TGTGCCAGCAGTGAACAGGGGGCTTCACCCCTCCACTTT. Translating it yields CASSEQGASPLHF.